Following are 18 T cell receptor beta chains from one sample sequenced in a study of graft-versus-host responses after intestinal transplantation. Antigen specificity for these receptors is unknown. Assay used: immunoSEQ multiplex PCR; TCRdb lists only in-frame clones, some missing. The sample comprises about 66,000 clones, 90% of which are singletons, and approximately 1.3% rests with the top ten. Sequencing was performed on unstimulated CD8+ T cells sorted from spleen or lymph node cells, taken before intestinal transplant. These TCRs come from a human donor who received an intestinal transplant.

This clone was recorded once. J is TRBJ2-1 and V is TRBV5-1; the D is unclear. The germline V and J ends were trimmed by 3 bases and 8 bases, with 9 bases remaining between them. CDR3 length: 12 residues. Germline lookup yields CDR1 SGHRS and CDR2 YFSETQ. DNA for the CDR3: TGCGCCAGCAGCTCCCCTACGGATGAGCAGTTCTTC. Protein: CASSSPTDEQFF.

This chain links TRBV4-1 with TRBJ1-1, with D possibly matching TRBD1 (6 bases). Looked up from germline, CDR1 is MGHRA and CDR2 is YSYEKL. The CDR3 is 13 residues long. The V gene lost 3 bases and the J gene lost 8 bases, with 13 bases spanning the gap. DNA of the CDR3: TGCGCCAGCAGCCAGAAGGGGGAACAAGAAGCTTTCTTT. It translates to CASSQKGEQEAFF.

This clone came up a few times. J is TRBJ1-2 and V is TRBV19; D gene ambiguous. The CDR3 runs to 8 residues. The germline V gene has CDR1 LNHDA and CDR2 SQIVND (reference sequence). The germline V and J ends were trimmed by 10 bases and 7 bases, with 4 bases remaining between them. The CDR3 region is CAIFGYTF. The CDR3 region has the DNA TGTGCCATCTTTGGCTACACCTTC.

This clone occurred a few times. The gene calls are TRBV6-5 and TRBJ2-2, with D maybe TRBD2 (5 bases). Trimming shortened V by 6 bases and J by 3 bases, and 5 bases separated the two germline ends. The CDR3 runs 12 residues. Germline values: CDR1 MNHEY, CDR2 SVGAGI. The CDR3, as DNA: TGTGCCAGCAGGCGGGACACCGGGGAGCTGTTTTTT. Translation gives CASRRDTGELFF.

The chain is built from TRBV6-5 and TRBJ2-7; 10 nucleotides agree with TRBD1. Trimming took 5 bases from V and 2 from J; bases not matched to a gene: 6. The germline gives CDR1 MNHEY, CDR2 SVGAGI. The CDR3 runs 15 residues. CDR3 protein: CASSPRTGGPYEQYF. For the CDR3, the DNA is TGTGCCAGCAGTCCTCGGACAGGGGGTCCCTACGAGCAGTACTTC.

V and J are TRBV7-8 and TRBJ2-5; TRBD2 matches 7 bases. This CDR3 is built from 15 residues. Germline CDR1 reads SGHVS; CDR2 reads FQNEAQ. V dropped 0 bases and J dropped 1; count of bases not matched to a gene: 2. The CDR3 region has the DNA TGTGCCAGCAGCTTAGCGGGGGGGATCCAAGAGACCCAGTACTTC. It encodes CASSLAGGIQETQYF.

The rearrangement uses TRBV5-4 and TRBJ2-5, with 14 positions matching TRBD2. The CDR3 runs 17 residues. CDR1 SGHNT and CDR2 YYREEE come from the germline V gene (reference sequence). Trimming at V came to 3 bases and at J to 5 bases, leaving 9 bases not matched to a gene. The CDR3 region has the DNA TGTGCCAGCAGCTACCTGACTAGCGGGGGGGTGGGGGAGACCCAGTACTTC. Encoded protein: CASSYLTSGGVGETQYF.

The chain has TRBV4-1 and TRBJ2-5, with D perhaps matching TRBD2 (5 bases). There are 16 residues in the CDR3. V shed 1 base and J shed 2 bases, with 14 bases lying between them. Germline CDR1 is MGHRA and CDR2 is YSYEKL. The chain's CDR3 is CASSQAAGSGQETQYF. CDR3 nucleotide sequence: TGCGCCAGCAGCCAAGCGGCTGGGAGTGGGCAAGAGACCCAGTACTTC.

The chain carries TRBV25-1 and TRBJ2-7; D is perhaps TRBD1 (6 bases). CDR3 length: 12 amino acids. From germline, CDR1 is MGHDK and CDR2 SYGVNS. The V and J ends lost 8 bases and 1 base respectively, with 9 bases between them. The CDR3 sequence is CASGTPSYEQYF. The CDR3 coding sequence is TGTGCCAGCGGGACACCATCCTACGAGCAGTACTTC.

This rearrangement joins TRBV19 to TRBJ1-1, with D possibly TRBD1 on 5 matching bases. V lost 6 bases and J lost 1, with 15 bases in between. Germline values: CDR1 LNHDA, CDR2 SQIVND (reference sequence). The CDR3 is 15 amino acids. DNA of the CDR3: TGTGCCAGTAGCCTGATATCCGGGGGGAACACTGAAGCTTTCTTT. This translates into CASSLISGGNTEAFF.

This chain links TRBV10-2 with TRBJ2-3, with 8 bases fitting TRBD1. Losses at the gene ends were 6 bases for V and 4 bases for J; bases not matched to a gene: 3. Germline V gene data show CDR1 as WSHSY and CDR2 as SAAADI. The CDR3 contains 13 residues. In DNA form, the CDR3 reads TGCGCCAGCAGAGGACAGGGCTCAGATACGCAGTATTTT. Translated: CASRGQGSDTQYF.

The J gene is TRBJ1-4, the V gene TRBV19, with D perhaps matching TRBD1 (6 bases). The CDR3 is 15 residues long. The germline gives CDR1 LNHDA, CDR2 SQIVND (reference sequence). Between the trimmed V and J ends, which lost 4 bases and 4 bases, there was a span of 13 bases. CDR3 sequence: CASSTARGFNEKLFF. The CDR3 DNA follows: TGTGCCAGTAGTACCGCGAGGGGGTTTAATGAAAAACTGTTTTTT.

The rearrangement links TRBV18 to TRBJ1-3, with D perhaps TRBD1 (5 bases). The V and J ends lost 3 bases and 3 bases respectively, with 12 bases between them. Germline CDR1 reads KGHSH; CDR2 reads LQKENI. The CDR3 is made up of 15 amino acids. CDR3 nucleotide sequence: TGTGCCAGCTCACCGCCTGCCGACAGTGGAAACACCATATATTTT. Encoded protein: CASSPPADSGNTIYF.

The genes are TRBV18 and TRBJ1-1, with unresolved D. The V gene's germline CDR1 is KGHSH and CDR2 LQKENI. This CDR3 is 13 amino acids long. V lost 3 bases and J 3 bases, leaving 8 bases between the germline ends. The DNA of the CDR3 is TGTGCCAGCTCACCCCCGGGTCACACTGAAGCTTTCTTT. Translation: CASSPPGHTEAFF.

V gene TRBV6-6 combines with J gene TRBJ2-7, with 9 bases lining up with TRBD1. V gave up 2 bases and J gave up 6 bases; unmatched junction bases: 8. Germline CDR1 and CDR2: MNHNY and SVGAGI (reference sequence). The CDR3 sequence is 15 residues long. CDR3 amino acids: CASSYIGTGRGEQYF. The CDR3, as DNA: TGTGCCAGCAGTTACATTGGGACAGGGCGCGGCGAGCAGTACTTC.

The chain couples TRBV9 to TRBJ2-1; 8 bases map to TRBD2. CDR1 and CDR2 (germline): SGDLS, YYNGEE. The CDR3 has 15 amino acids. The ends lost 0 bases at V and 7 bases at J; junction bases unmatched: 6. DNA for the CDR3: TGTGCCAGCAGCGTAGCTCGGGGGGGGTCTAATGAGCAGTTCTTC. It specifies CASSVARGGSNEQFF. The full variable domain, completed using reference TRBV9 and TRBJ2-1, is DSGVTQTPKHLITATGQRVTLRCSPRSGDLSVYWYQQSLDQGLQFLIQYYNGEERAKGNILERFSAQQFPDLHSELNLSSLELGDSALYFCASSVARGGSNEQFFGPGTRLTVL.

J is TRBJ2-2 and V is TRBV6-1; D is undetermined. From germline, CDR1 is MNHNS and CDR2 SASEGT. Trimming left V 7 bases short and J 5 bases short, with 5 bases between. The CDR3 sequence is 11 residues long. This CDR3 reads CASTKTGELFF. Here the CDR3 DNA reads TGTGCCAGCACCAAAACCGGGGAGCTGTTTTTT.

As for this clone: This sample includes further DNA sequences coding for the same CDR3. CDR3 bases: TGTGCCAGCAGCGTAGCGGGGACTACCCAAGAGACCCAGTACTTC. Translated, it gives CASSVAGTTQETQYF. The chain uses TRBV9 and TRBJ2-5; 7 bases line up with TRBD2. This CDR3 spans 15 amino acids. Germline trimming cut 0 bases from V and 1 base from J; bases unmatched to any gene: 3. Germline V CDR1 and CDR2: SGDLS, YYNGEE.